These 5 T cell receptor beta chains came from one sample sequenced in a study of cytomegalovirus exposure and HLA in healthy donors. The PCR ran on 60 Vbeta and 13 Jbeta primers. TCRdb's copy holds only in-frame clones and misses some; the assay was immunoSEQ multiplex PCR. The table lists fewer than 90,000 clones, roughly 77% of them singletons. The material sequenced was PBMCs. Source of these receptors: a woman in her 40s in good health and CMV-seropositive.

The gene calls are TRBV19 and TRBJ2-1; 11 bases match TRBD2. V lost 4 bases and J lost 7; bases outside the gene matches: 6. The CDR3 covers 15 residues. Looked up from germline, CDR1 is LNHDA and CDR2 is SQIVND (reference sequence). The CDR3 nucleotides are TGTGCCAGTAGTACTAGAACTAGCGGGAGTAATGAGCAGTTCTTC. Translated: CASSTRTSGSNEQFF.

The chain employs TRBV29-1 and TRBJ1-3; D is unclear. The CDR3 consists of 15 residues. V was clipped by 6 bases and J by 2 bases, with 17 bases between them. The V gene's germline CDR1 is SQVTM and CDR2 ANQGSEA. The CDR3 coding sequence is TGCAGCGTCTCCTTTACTGAGGTAGCTGGAAACACCATATATTTT. Protein: CSVSFTEVAGNTIYF.

This chain joins TRBV5-1 and TRBJ1-2; no firm D call. This CDR3 comprises 12 residues. CDR1 and CDR2 (germline): SGHRS, YFSETQ. The V end lost 3 bases, the J end lost 3 bases, and 6 bases lay between the germline ends. CDR3 bases: TGCGCCAGCAGCTCTGACTACTATGGCTACACCTTC. Amino acids: CASSSDYYGYTF.

The chain carries TRBV27 and TRBJ2-7; 7 bases are shared with TRBD1. Germline V gives CDR1 MNHEY, CDR2 SMNVEV (reference sequence). V lost 5 bases, J lost 1 base, and 8 bases stayed unmatched. This CDR3 region has 15 residues. The CDR3 region is CASSDGQVLSYEQYF. CDR3 DNA: TGTGCCAGCAGTGACGGACAGGTTCTGTCCTACGAGCAGTACTTC.

V gene TRBV18 combines with J gene TRBJ1-5; D remains ambiguous. Germline V gives CDR1 KGHSH, CDR2 LQKENI. The length of the CDR3 is 14 residues. V lost 2 bases and J lost 6, with 11 bases in between. CDR3 in DNA: TGTGCCAGCTCACCAGAGAGGGTCGGTCAGCCCCAGCATTTT. Protein: CASSPERVGQPQHF. Based on the CDR3 plus reference TRBV18 and TRBJ1-5, the full variable domain is NAGVMQNPRHLVRRRGQEARLRCSPMKGHSHVYWYRQLPEEGLKFMVYLQKENIIDESGMPKERFSAEFPKEGPSILRIQQVVRGDSAAYFCASSPERVGQPQHFGDGTRLSIL.